Given below is one T cell receptor beta chain in context. It was during active infection that Seattle patients were enrolled and then longitudinally followed. This sample was taken from a study of blood T cell repertoires in COVID-19. The data were produced by immunoSEQ multiplex PCR, yet TCRdb's version contains in-frame clones alone and is incomplete. The sample records about 250,000 clones, around 88% being singletons. The receptor's source is a woman under 40 with COVID-19, enrolled during active disease. What was sequenced was peripheral blood.

In nucleotides, the CDR3 is TGTGCCAGCAGCCTCACGGGGGTAGAAGAGACCCAGTACTTC. Encoded protein: CASSLTGVEETQYF. The chain recombines TRBV5-4 with TRBJ2-5; TRBD2 is a possible D gene (6 bases). Germline V gives CDR1 SGHNT, CDR2 YYREEE (reference sequence). Trimming cost V 4 bases and J 3 bases, with 13 bases left between them. The CDR3 is 14 amino acids.